The source of this T cell receptor beta chain is a study of cytotoxic CD8 clonotypes in ibrutinib-treated CLL. Study at large: Response samples came after a median approximately twelve months of treatment, range 6 to 36. Study results and limitations: Rare overall, public clonotypes shrank or held steady under therapy. Clonality went up at ibrutinib response and then declined back toward baseline at progression.

For this clone: Its antigen is still unknown.

The source of roughly 2 micrograms of genomic DNA for TCR beta libraries was cryopreserved PBMCs. CDR1 SGDLS and CDR2 YYNGEE come from the germline V gene. The CDR3 has 20 amino acids. V lost 3 bases to trimming and J lost 0 bases; unmatched junction nucleotides: 16. Profiled with immunoSEQ multiplex PCR; TCRdb holds only in-frame clones, not every one. This sample has approximately 57,000 clones, with 45% to 70% found just once. The chain links TRBV9 to TRBJ2-1; 9 bases align to TRBD1. Material: PBMCs, obtained after 24 months of ibrutinib treatment. The sequence was collected from a human donor with chronic lymphocytic leukemia. This chain's CDR3 is CASSARRLTGGVNSYNEQFF. CDR3 DNA sequence: TGTGCCAGCAGCGCAAGACGGTTAACAGGGGGCGTGAACTCCTACAATGAGCAGTTCTTC.